This entry lists 12 T cell receptor beta chains sequenced from one sample in a study of siplizumab effects on memory and regulatory T cells. Assay used: immunoSEQ multiplex PCR; TCRdb lists only in-frame clones, some missing. The sample holds 75,000 to 100,000 clones, around 94% seen once. Specimen: non-Treg CD4+ T cells sorted from blood. The source of these receptors is a human donor in good health.

This clone was recorded once. CDR3 in amino acids: CASSLQNTEAFF. CDR3 nucleotides: TGTGCCAGCAGCTTACAGAACACTGAAGCTTTCTTT. V usage is TRBV5-4 and J usage is TRBJ1-1; D not certain. The CDR3 spans 12 residues. The V gene's germline CDR1 is SGHNT and CDR2 YYREEE (reference sequence). V was clipped by 2 bases and J by 1 base, with 3 bases between them.

CDR3 nucleotide sequence: TGCGCCAGCAGCTGGGGACAGGGACAGGTTCACGAGCAGTACTTC. Amino acid sequence: CASSWGQGQVHEQYF. J is TRBJ2-7 and V is TRBV5-1, with TRBD1 matching 9 bases. The trim removed 3 bases at V and 5 bases at J, leaving 9 bases unmatched. The germline CDR1 and CDR2 sequences are SGHRS and YFSETQ. CDR3 length: 15 amino acids.

V gene TRBV6-5 combines with J gene TRBJ2-5, with a possible D match to TRBD2 (6 bases). The ends were cut back, 2 bases at V and 4 bases at J, with 8 bases in the middle. The CDR3 covers 13 residues. Germline V gene data show CDR1 as MNHEY and CDR2 as SVGAGI. The CDR3 reads CASSYGEVETQYF. The DNA of the CDR3 is TGTGCCAGCAGTTACGGGGAGGTAGAGACCCAGTACTTC.

The rearrangement uses TRBV5-1 and TRBJ2-5; D is unresolved. There are 14 residues in the CDR3. V was shortened by 7 bases and J by 4 bases, with 17 bases between the two germline ends. Germline V gene data show CDR1 as SGHRS and CDR2 as YFSETQ. The CDR3 bases are TGCGCCAGCGGGTCCTCAGGACGCGCAGAGACCCAGTACTTC. It specifies CASGSSGRAETQYF.

The chain uses TRBV2 and TRBJ1-1; D unclear. Germline V gene sequence: CDR1 SNHLY, CDR2 FYNNEI. Trimming took off 1 base at V and 3 bases at J, with 9 bases between the two ends. CDR3 length: 14 residues. DNA of the CDR3: TGTGCCAGCAGTGAAGAGCGGGAGTACACTGAAGCTTTCTTT. This sequence encodes CASSEEREYTEAFF.

The rearrangement links TRBV7-6 to TRBJ2-3; either TRBD1 or TRBD2 may fit D (5 bases each). V lost 0 bases to trimming and J lost 2 bases, with 15 bases between them. Germline V gene data show CDR1 as SGHVS and CDR2 as FNYEAQ. This CDR3 has 17 residues. The CDR3 protein is CASSLAAGFSDTDTQYF. The CDR3 DNA reads TGTGCCAGCAGCTTAGCTGCAGGGTTTAGCGACACAGATACGCAGTATTTT.

The chain combines TRBV10-3 with TRBJ1-2; no clear D. Germline-derived CDR1 and CDR2 are ENHRY and SYGVKD. V gave up 0 bases and J gave up 5 bases, with 13 bases separating them. The CDR3 has 15 amino acids. CDR3 nucleotide sequence: TGTGCCATCAGTGAGTCTACTGGCAGACTTTATGGCTACACCTTC. It specifies CAISESTGRLYGYTF.

CDR3 nucleotide sequence: TGTGCCAGCAGCTTAGCTTGGCGCCCGAGCTCTGGGGCCAACGTCCTGACTTTC. It yields the protein CASSLAWRPSSGANVLTF. This chain connects TRBV7-8 to TRBJ2-6; D not certain. V was cut by 0 bases and J by 0 bases, with 12 bases left in between. This CDR3 region has 18 residues. Germline lookup yields CDR1 SGHVS and CDR2 FQNEAQ.

This chain joins TRBV5-4 and TRBJ2-7; 7 nucleotides match TRBD1. J was trimmed by 5 bases and V by 1 base; bases with no gene match: 9. Per germline, CDR1 SGHNT and CDR2 YYREEE (reference sequence). The CDR3 spans 15 residues. The CDR3 reads CASSLSAGGEDEQYF. DNA for the CDR3: TGTGCCAGCAGCTTGAGCGCAGGGGGTGAGGACGAGCAGTACTTC.

This chain uses TRBV6-1 with TRBJ1-6; D ambiguous. CDR1 MNHNS and CDR2 SASEGT come from the germline V gene. Trimming cost V 9 bases and J 9 bases, with 18 bases left between them. The CDR3 consists of 14 residues. The CDR3 DNA reads as TGTGCCAGTTCGGAAACCCTCCGGAGTTCACCCCTCCACTTT. This translates into CASSETLRSSPLHF.

The chain recombines TRBV4-1 with TRBJ2-1; D is tentatively TRBD1 or TRBD2 (7 bases each). Germline CDR1 reads MGHRA; CDR2 reads YSYEKL. The CDR3 is made up of 17 amino acids. The V and J ends lost 0 bases and 6 bases respectively, with 18 bases between them. The CDR3, as DNA: TGCGCCAGCAGCCAAGATGAGACAGGGTGGGGGGGCAATGAGCAGTTCTTC. Its protein is CASSQDETGWGGNEQFF.

This clone was seen only once. The rearrangement uses TRBV2 and TRBJ2-3; D is undetermined. The CDR3 totals 15 residues. Germline lookup yields CDR1 SNHLY and CDR2 FYNNEI. Deletions cut 1 base from V and 0 bases from J, with 8 bases between. In nucleotides, the CDR3 is TGTGCCAGCAGTGAAGACCGATATAGCACAGATACGCAGTATTTT. It encodes CASSEDRYSTDTQYF. Drawing the rest from reference TRBV2 and TRBJ2-3, the complete variable domain is EPEVTQTPSHQVTQMGQEVILRCVPISNHLYFYWYRQILGQKVEFLVSFYNNEISEKSEIFDDQFSVERPDGSNFTLKIRSTKLEDSAMYFCASSEDRYSTDTQYFGPGTRLTVL.